These 17 T cell receptor beta chains share one sample of origin, sequenced in a study of blood T cell repertoires in COVID-19. Generated by immunoSEQ multiplex PCR, the TCRdb table keeps only in-frame clones and is missing some. Of 120,000 or so clones listed, around four fifths are singletons. The sample comprised peripheral blood. Receptors were obtained from a man aged 80 or over with active or convalescent COVID-19.

The CDR3 DNA follows: TGTGCCTTACGAGGGGCGGGACAGCGCACCGGGGAGCTGTTTTTT. It is translated as CALRGAGQRTGELFF. The rearrangement uses TRBV30 and TRBJ2-2, with a tentative D call TRBD1 (7 bases). Trimming pared 7 bases from V and 4 bases from J, leaving 19 bases between. Germline V gives CDR1 GTSNPN, CDR2 SVGIG (reference sequence). The CDR3 consists of 15 residues.

The chain uses TRBV6-1 and TRBJ2-2; D remains unclear. The CDR3 contains 16 residues. Deletions cut 3 bases from V and 0 bases from J, with 11 bases between. CDR1 MNHNS and CDR2 SASEGT come from the germline V gene. This CDR3 reads CASSDLTDANTGELFF. CDR3 in DNA: TGTGCCAGCAGTGACCTAACAGACGCGAACACCGGGGAGCTGTTTTTT.

The genes are TRBV5-1 and TRBJ1-1, with 10 nucleotides matching TRBD1. Germline lookup yields CDR1 SGHRS and CDR2 YFSETQ. With 4 bases clipped from V and 4 bases from J, the junction kept 7 bases outside the gene matches. The CDR3 covers 15 residues. CDR3 coding DNA: TGCGCCAGCAGCCCCGGGACAGGGGCGCCCACTGAAGCTTTCTTT. Protein sequence: CASSPGTGAPTEAFF.

This rearrangement joins TRBV4-2 to TRBJ1-5; D not certain. The CDR3 totals 11 residues. Deletions cut 1 base from V and 7 bases from J, with 2 bases between. Germline lookup yields CDR1 LGHNA and CDR2 YNFKEQ. CDR3 bases: TGTGCCAGCAGCCAAGTACAGCCCCAGCATTTT. This encodes CASSQVQPQHF.

This rearrangement joins TRBV19 to TRBJ2-7, with TRBD2 as a possible D gene (6 bases). The germline V gene encodes CDR1 LNHDA and CDR2 SQIVND (reference sequence). The CDR3 totals 14 residues. V was trimmed by 4 bases and J by 5 bases, leaving 15 bases between them. This CDR3 is CASSNVWRENEQYF. As DNA, the CDR3 is TGTGCCAGTAGTAATGTGTGGAGGGAAAACGAGCAGTACTTC.

This clone is a singleton in its sample. The chain uses TRBV2 and TRBJ2-2; the D gene is possibly TRBD1 (6 bases). Per germline, CDR1 SNHLY and CDR2 FYNNEI. The CDR3 totals 14 residues. With 3 bases removed from V and 6 bases from J, the gap between germline ends came to 11 bases. The CDR3 DNA is TGTGCCAGCAGTGAGAACAGGGCCCCCGGGGAGCTGTTTTTT. This encodes CASSENRAPGELFF.

This rearrangement joins TRBV6-1 to TRBJ2-4, with TRBD1 matching over 8 bases. The germline gives CDR1 MNHNS, CDR2 SASEGT. With 2 bases clipped from V and 4 bases from J, the junction kept 7 bases outside the gene matches. The CDR3 length is 16 residues. Here the CDR3 reads CASSELQDRAKNIQYF. DNA for the CDR3: TGTGCCAGCAGTGAACTCCAGGACAGGGCTAAAAACATTCAGTACTTC.

This chain connects TRBV10-1 to TRBJ2-7, with D tentatively TRBD2 (6 bases). The CDR3 has 18 amino acids. Germline V gives CDR1 WNHNN, CDR2 SYGVQD (reference sequence). Between the trimmed V and J ends, which lost 4 bases and 1 base, there was a span of 23 bases. The CDR3 region is CASSVGGPDHNNSYEQYF. CDR3 DNA: TGCGCCAGCAGTGTAGGAGGGCCGGACCATAACAATTCCTACGAGCAGTACTTC.

V and J are TRBV27 and TRBJ2-7; tentatively, D is TRBD1 (5 bases). Germline CDR1 MNHEY, CDR2 SMNVEV (reference sequence). The CDR3 contains 13 residues. V was pared by 0 bases and J by 4 bases, with 7 bases between. The CDR3 sequence is CASSLSAGYEQYF. Written as DNA, the CDR3 is TGTGCCAGCAGTTTATCGGCAGGGTACGAGCAGTACTTC.

This clone has a count of ten or more. The chain links TRBV2 to TRBJ2-5; D may be TRBD1 (6 bases). The CDR3 loop spans 12 amino acids. V was shortened by 10 bases and J by 1 base, with 10 bases between the two germline ends. Germline CDR1 and CDR2: SNHLY and FYNNEI. The CDR3 spells CATSQGQETQYF. CDR3 DNA sequence: TGTGCCACCTCACAGGGCCAAGAGACCCAGTACTTC.

This rearrangement joins TRBV14 to TRBJ1-2; perhaps TRBD1 as D (5 bases). The CDR3 extends over 14 amino acids. Trimming took 4 bases from V and 2 from J, leaving 11 bases between them. Germline assignment: CDR1 SGHDN and CDR2 FVKESK. The CDR3 DNA reads as TGTGCCAGCAGCCTGCGCGGGGCAAACTATGGCTACACCTTC. Translating gives CASSLRGANYGYTF.

The CDR3 DNA reads as TGTGCCAGCAGCTCCGGGGAGGGCGCTGAAGCTTTCTTT. Translated: CASSSGEGAEAFF. V gene TRBV5-4 combines with J gene TRBJ1-1; D remains ambiguous. From germline, CDR1 is SGHNT and CDR2 YYREEE (reference sequence). Trimming removed 3 bases at V and 6 bases at J, with 12 bases between. The CDR3 consists of 13 residues.

This rearrangement joins TRBV4-3 to TRBJ1-6; unclear D gene. V dropped 0 bases and J dropped 6 bases, with 9 bases sitting between them. The CDR3 length is 15 residues. Looked up from germline, CDR1 is LGHNA and CDR2 is YSLEER. The CDR3 sequence: CASSQERGPNSPLHF. CDR3 coding DNA: TGCGCCAGCAGCCAAGAGCGGGGTCCTAATTCACCCCTCCACTTT.

This rearrangement joins TRBV9 to TRBJ1-3; 11 nucleotides match TRBD1. This CDR3 contains 16 residues. V gave up 4 bases and J gave up 4 bases; unmatched junction bases: 7. From germline, CDR1 is SGDLS and CDR2 YYNGEE. In nucleotides, the CDR3 is TGTGCCAGCAGCTACGGACAGGGGGCGATGGGAAACACCATATATTTT. It is translated as CASSYGQGAMGNTIYF.

The count of this clone is one. This sequence joins TRBV4-3 and TRBJ1-1; D may be TRBD1 (6 bases). The V end lost 4 bases, the J end lost 0 bases, and 12 bases lay between the germline ends. Germline V CDR1 and CDR2: LGHNA, YSLEER. The length of the CDR3 is 15 residues. CDR3 loop: CASSPGQFMNTEAFF. The CDR3 region has the DNA TGCGCCAGCAGCCCCGGACAGTTCATGAACACTGAAGCTTTCTTT.

The chain is built from TRBV29-1 and TRBJ2-3; the match to TRBD1 covers 7 bases. V gave up 7 bases and J gave up 2 bases; unmatched junction bases: 6. The CDR3 runs 13 residues. Germline V gives CDR1 SQVTM, CDR2 ANQGSEA. Written as DNA, the CDR3 is TGCAGCGCCCCGGGACAGAACACAGATACGCAGTATTTT. Its translation: CSAPGQNTDTQYF.

The chain combines TRBV2 with TRBJ1-3; 8 nucleotides match TRBD1. Losses at the gene ends were 6 bases for V and 0 bases for J; bases not matched to a gene: 4. Germline assignment: CDR1 SNHLY and CDR2 FYNNEI. This CDR3 region has 15 residues. The CDR3 DNA follows: TGTGCCAGCAGAGACGACAGGGGCTCTGGAAACACCATATATTTT. Protein sequence: CASRDDRGSGNTIYF.